This TCR beta chain was captured by sequencing in a study of blood T cells in healthy people across ages. For the study at large: About one barcoded beta molecule per two T cells came from capture by template switching.

No fewer than 7 million PBMCs went into each sample. This clonotype turned up a few times. Sample-barcoded 5' priming and a J-beta primer mix drove a second PCR of about 6 to 12 cycles. TCRdb ran MiXCR on the 5' RACE reads and lists one entry per CDR3 protein. The table lists hundreds of thousands of distinct CDR3 sequences, around 41% of them singletons, with around 30% in the top ten. This CDR3 is 14 amino acids long. Germline V gene lookup returns CDR1 SGHTS and CDR2 YDEGEE. V lost 0 bases and J lost 11, with 15 bases in between. Sequenced: blood. The V call is TRBV5-8, the J call TRBJ1-5; no firm D call. The receptor was derived from a man aged 80 or over in good health. DNA for the CDR3: TGTGCCAGCAGCTTGGTGGGAAAAGTATCAGCCCAGCATTTT. This codes for CASSLVGKVSAQHF.